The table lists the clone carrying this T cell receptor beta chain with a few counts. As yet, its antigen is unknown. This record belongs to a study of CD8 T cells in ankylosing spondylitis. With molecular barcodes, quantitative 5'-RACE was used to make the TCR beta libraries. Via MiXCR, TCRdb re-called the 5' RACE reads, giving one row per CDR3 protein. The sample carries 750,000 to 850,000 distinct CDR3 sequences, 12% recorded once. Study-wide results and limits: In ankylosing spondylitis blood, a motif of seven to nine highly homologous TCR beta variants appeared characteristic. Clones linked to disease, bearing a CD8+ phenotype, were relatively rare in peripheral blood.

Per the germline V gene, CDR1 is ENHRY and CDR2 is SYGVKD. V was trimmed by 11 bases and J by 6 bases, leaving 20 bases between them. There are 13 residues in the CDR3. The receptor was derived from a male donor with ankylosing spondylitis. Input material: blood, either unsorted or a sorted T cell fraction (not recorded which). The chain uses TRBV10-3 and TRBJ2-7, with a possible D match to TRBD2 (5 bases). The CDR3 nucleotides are TGTGCCGTCATGGTAGTCTCAGGAGGCGAGCAGTACTTC. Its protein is CAVMVVSGGEQYF.